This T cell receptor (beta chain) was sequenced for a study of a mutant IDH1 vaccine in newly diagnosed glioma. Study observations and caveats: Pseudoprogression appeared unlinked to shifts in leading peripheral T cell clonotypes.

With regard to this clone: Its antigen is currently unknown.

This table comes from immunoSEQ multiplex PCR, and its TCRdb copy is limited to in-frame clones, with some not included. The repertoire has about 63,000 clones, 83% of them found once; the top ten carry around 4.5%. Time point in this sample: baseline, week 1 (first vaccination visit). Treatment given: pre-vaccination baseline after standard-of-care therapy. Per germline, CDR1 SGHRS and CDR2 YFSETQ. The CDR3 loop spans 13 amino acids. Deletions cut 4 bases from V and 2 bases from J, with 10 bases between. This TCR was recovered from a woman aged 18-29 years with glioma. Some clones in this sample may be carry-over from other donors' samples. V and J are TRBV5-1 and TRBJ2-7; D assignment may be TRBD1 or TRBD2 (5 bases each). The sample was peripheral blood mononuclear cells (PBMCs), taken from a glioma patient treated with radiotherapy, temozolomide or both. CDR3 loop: CASSRDGAYEQYF. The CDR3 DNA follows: TGCGCCAGCAGCAGGGACGGAGCCTACGAGCAGTACTTC.